Listed below are T cell receptor beta chains from one sample, sequenced in a study of cytomegalovirus exposure and HLA in healthy donors. Method: immunoSEQ multiplex PCR; TCRdb's copy keeps in-frame clones and lacks some. The data contain under 80,000 clones, 94% of them seen just once; the ten biggest clones take up approximately 2.1%. Sample: PBMCs. Source of these receptors: a woman between 18 and 29 years old in good health and CMV-seronegative. Each CDR3 is given with its conserved first and last residue.

j_gene | v_gene | CDR3aa
TRBJ1-1 | TRBV28 | CAGGRVRSTEAFF
TRBJ2-7 | TRBV6-5 | CASSPRDFFLGQYF
TRBJ1-1 | TRBV7-7 | CASSASPSGTGTEKNTEAFF
TRBJ2-5 | TRBV6-4 | CASARDSQETQYF
TRBJ2-3 | TRBV11-2 | CASSRARLALADTQYF
TRBJ1-5 | TRBV7-9 | CASSPTPGNQPQHF
TRBJ2-3 | TRBV5-6 | CASSLFEGRNTQYF
TRBJ2-3 | TRBV7-9 | CASSSRWGSGRSPDTQYF
TRBJ1-5 | TRBV11-2 | CASSLQGGQPQHF
TRBJ2-7 | TRBV30 | CAWTSGTDSSYEQYF
TRBJ2-5 | TRBV28 | CASSFLWTDQETQYF
TRBJ2-1 | TRBV6-5 | CASSAGTSLEQFF
TRBJ1-3 | TRBV19 | CASSTLQGSGNTIYF
TRBJ2-3 | TRBV19 | CASSTLMYRELPSDTQYF
TRBJ2-7 | TRBV11-2 | CASSLVGVNYEQYF
TRBJ2-3 | TRBV30 | CAWNRERRFTDTQYF
TRBJ2-7 | TRBV6-1 | CASSGEQGTSYEQYF
TRBJ2-1 | TRBV28 | CASSLPPSLAGVDNEQFF
TRBJ1-2 | TRBV7-9 | CASSLVQGYPGYTF
TRBJ1-5 | TRBV19 | CASSGTGTSNQPQHF
TRBJ2-5 | TRBV30 | CAWNRGQKETQYF
TRBJ2-1 | TRBV5-4 | CASSQRDSEQFF
TRBJ2-1 | TRBV2 | CASSPDGTPYNEQFF
TRBJ1-2 | TRBV6-1 | CASSEGRARDYGYTF
TRBJ1-2 | TRBV9 | CASSVVLTDRGFLTF
TRBJ1-2 | TRBV18 | CASSPGQGKRGYTF
TRBJ1-1 | TRBV7-8 | CASSLGDSIEAFF
TRBJ1-2 | TRBV4-2 | CASSQAGTANYGYTF
TRBJ2-7 | TRBV5-1 | CASSLSVAYEQYF
TRBJ2-7 | TRBV7-2 | CASSLEQSSYEQYF
TRBJ1-1 | TRBV19 | CASSINRQPTPDEAFF
TRBJ1-1 | TRBV27 | CASSAPGLQAFF
TRBJ2-7 | TRBV9 | CASSVTSGSEQYF
TRBJ2-6 | TRBV6-1 | CASSEPRYSGANVLTF
TRBJ2-1 | TRBV5-4 | CASSRKPGENEQFF
TRBJ1-1 | TRBV30 | CAWSVLGRVRTEAFF
TRBJ2-1 | TRBV30 | CAWNLGQGYNEQFF
TRBJ1-2 | TRBV20-1 | CRRGGLDGYTF
TRBJ2-7 | TRBV2 | CASNKQGYEQYF
TRBJ2-1 | TRBV5-1 | CASSLAGVSYNEQFF
TRBJ2-1 | TRBV30 | CAWTSGGYNEQFF
TRBJ2-1 | TRBV4-3 | CASSLHHSGGLESSYNEQFF
TRBJ2-1 | TRBV5-6 | CASSLGADSSYNEQFF
TRBJ1-4 | TRBV29-1 | CSVGQGINEKLFF
TRBJ2-3 | TRBV7-8 | CASSLARDTQYF
TRBJ2-5 | TRBV7-9 | CASSYSPGTSGKETQYF
TRBJ2-7 | TRBV7-2 | CASSLAGKGLWYF
TRBJ1-2 | TRBV11-2 | CASSPGQPGGYTF
TRBJ2-3 | TRBV6-1 | CASSEGGGTDTQYF
TRBJ2-7 | TRBV4-1 | CASSQEASYEQYF
TRBJ2-2 | TRBV6-5 | CASSYSHRGELFF
TRBJ1-1 | TRBV7-8 | CASSLVGGSNTEAFF
TRBJ2-6 | TRBV6-5 | CASSSTVTGANVLTF
TRBJ2-1 | TRBV29-1 | CSVRRGLDNEQFF
TRBJ2-1 | TRBV6-1 | CASTEAGEDYNEQFF
TRBJ2-1 | TRBV27 | CATRGLAHNEQFF
TRBJ1-1 | TRBV6-5 | CASSYEQLTEAFF